This T cell receptor beta chain was recorded in a study of blood T cell repertoires in COVID-19 (TCRdb year 2020). For context, the study as a whole: Samples from collaborators originated in the United States, Italy and Spain and spanned both the acute and convalescent phases of COVID-19. The repertoires were made available in a free public database intended to serve as a resource for research on the immune response to SARS-CoV-2. The dataset comprised deeply sampled blood TCRbeta repertoires from subjects exposed to, actively infected with, or recovered from COVID-19. The material from the prospective study consisted of cDNA or gDNA derived from T cells, B-cell-depleted T cells, or PBMCs. Where available, HLA class I and class II types were taken from metadata supplied by the sample provider and were not determined by assay-based typing. The samples were drawn from the first 160 participants of the ongoing ImmuneRACE study and from 950 to 1,500 subjects provided by 6 global collaborators. A de-identified subject ID, COVID-19 status, age in years and sex were almost always included in the sample metadata.

Worth noting for this clone: The clone's antigen remains unknown. Qualities for individual bases were not recorded, and no much larger clone is one base off.

TCRbeta CDR3 regions were amplified from genomic DNA using the immunoSEQ Assay, a bias-controlled multiplex PCR. On the study's bioinformatics: The number of nucleated cells in each sample was estimated by amplification of reference gene primers within the assay. To quantify the absolute abundance of each unique TCRbeta CDR3 rearrangement, sequence reads were collapsed and filtered. For each sample, productive Simpson clonality was calculated as the square root of Simpson's diversity index over productive rearrangements. TCRdb retrieved this table from immuneACCESS and kept in-frame rearrangements only. Not all clones are present; in checked studies, unresolved V genes account for under half, and no reason is known for the remainder. V and J calls and clone size are those listed in that table; D and trimming were worked out from the DNA. The sample table shows roughly 100,000 clones, and 81% are seen once. Less than 45% of the sample rests with the top ten.

Collaborating institutions collected whole blood in K2EDTA tubes following their own protocols. For TCRbeta analysis, collaborators shipped samples in one of three forms: frozen whole blood, isolated PBMCs, or DNA extracted from either of those sample types. Trimming takes 5 bases from V and 4 bases from J, and the germline ends sit 15 bases apart. The germline V gene provides CDR1 SGHTA and CDR2 FQGNSA. Inclusive of the bounding cysteine and phenylalanine, the CDR3 is 15 residues long. Of the read, only the CDR3 DNA is kept; its 45 bases are in frame from base 1. The investigation overall reported the following: The amount of clinical and demographic metadata varied by source and participant and was provided uncurated.

This TCR derives from an elderly man with acute or convalescent COVID-19. Sequences were obtained from peripheral blood. The chain links TRBV7-2 with TRBJ1-5, and the D gene may be TRBD1, 6 bases matching. The CDR3 region reads CASSPLLGANQPQHF. The DNA reads as follows: TGTGCCAGCAGCCCCCTCCTGGGGGCTAATCAGCCCCAGCATTTT.